The rows below give T cell receptor beta chains drawn from one sample of a study of blood T cell repertoires in COVID-19. Sequencing was performed with immunoSEQ multiplex PCR; in TCRdb, only in-frame clones are kept and a portion is missing. Of approximately 74,000 clones listed, around 88% are singletons. The specimen sequenced was peripheral blood. These receptors came from a woman of 80 years or more with active or convalescent COVID-19. Both conserved end residues are part of each CDR3. Clone size is given for some rows only: seen once, a few or many times, or a class if the clone is expanded.

>TRBV3-1/TRBV3-2|-
CASSQMAVGSTDTQYF
>TRBV5-1|-
CASSLIQPSYNEQFF
>TRBV5-4|-
CASSLSLGASTEAFF
>TRBV6-5|-
CASSKSTQGYTEAFF
>TRBV5-1|-
CASSSRGEAFF
>TRBV5-8|-
CASSFGVLGEQFF
>TRBV10-3|-
CAISDSRGSYEQYF
>TRBV11-3|-
CASRIGQGAGTDTQYF
>TRBV7-3|-
CASSPPGTGPGVEKLFF
>TRBV2|-
CASRVDTWGIETQYF
>TRBV9|-
CASSVGQTDTQYF
>TRBV3-1/TRBV3-2|-
CASSPGTANTGELFF
>TRBV7-8|-
CASSPRTGPSYEQYF
>TRBV29-1|-
CSVDGEGAPGQPQHF
>TRBV20-1|-
CSARDRETQYF
>TRBV6-1|-
CASSDTDSMNTEAFF
>TRBV7-3|-
CASSPGGANSGNTIYF
>TRBV7-2|-
CASSLQGSAEETQYF
>TRBV5-1|-
CASSWGLAGGSSYNEQFF
>TRBV5-1|once
CASSPFRDRADEGYTF
>TRBV19|-
CASTSRSYTGNYGYTF
>TRBV29-1|-
CSVSRDRDTGELFF
>TRBV5-4|-
CASSSALAGETNEQFF
>TRBV5-4|once
CASSLYGGGRRYGYTF
>TRBV6-5|once
CASSYPGQLEAFF
>TRBV30|-
CACNRDYNTEAFF
>TRBV20-1|few
CSASPGQGFHQPQHF
>TRBV7-2|-
CASSERNWNIQYF
>TRBV7-2|-
CASSLAPGGPYEQYF
>TRBV7-9|-
CASSYSTGFSPLHF
>TRBV9|-
CASSRTSSDTQYF
>TRBV21-1|once
CASRWTGRQSYGYTF
>TRBV27|once
CASSLGGSSYNEQFF
>TRBV11-3|-
CASSAPSGEQFF
>TRBV7-2|-
CASSPGPGGFYGYTF
>TRBV12-3/TRBV12-4|-
CASTLTNSPLHF
>TRBV5-1|-
CASSLGSGTSGSNRKYEQYF
>TRBV7-2|-
CASSSSRYGYTF
>TRBV11-2|-
CASSSKTGNSNQPQHF
>TRBV5-4|-
CASSLRTSGSWNEQFF
>TRBV19|-
CASSIRRDGLNYGYTF
>TRBV18|-
CASSPRSAGDTEAFF
>TRBV4-3|-
CASSQDPQGRGYTF
>TRBV5-1|-
CASSFRQGHEQYF
>TRBV19|-
CASSMGGTSTDTQYF
>TRBV7-8|-
CASSLVAGAQETQYF
>TRBV19|few
CASSMKGRTEAFF
>TRBV5-1|once
CASSLDRAGELFF